One sample yielded the 9 T cell receptor beta chains listed below, sequenced in a study of beta chain features in type 1 diabetes. Investigators reverse transcribed all isolated RNA, so they sequenced expressed TCRB transcripts. Assay used: immunoSEQ multiplex PCR; TCRdb lists only in-frame clones, some missing. The data show some 700,000 clones, under 15% seen once. Study-wide points: Moderate yet significant TCRB CDR3 shortening was seen in Type 1 diabetes patients in all four CD4+ subsets.

Antigens of these TCRs are unknown. Sequencing was done on a sample of naive CD4+ T cells from blood. These receptors came from a man aged 18 to 29 with type 1 diabetes.

The chain has TRBV6-5 and TRBJ2-7; D unclear. Germline CDR1 is MNHEY and CDR2 is SVGAGI. This CDR3 comprises 13 residues. V lost 5 bases to trimming and J lost 7 bases, with 15 bases between them. The CDR3 bases are TGTGCCAGCAGTAATGACATTTCTCTGGAGCAGTACTTC. Encoded protein: CASSNDISLEQYF.

The table lists this clone with a few counts. The chain is built from TRBV28 and TRBJ2-7; D call uncertain. Trimming removed 9 bases at V and 2 bases at J, with 14 bases between. The CDR3 length is 13 residues. Germline CDR1 and CDR2: MDHEN and SYDVKM. CDR3 sequence (DNA): TGTGCCAGTACAAACGGAGCAACCTACGAGCAGTACTTC. This gives the protein CASTNGATYEQYF.

This clone was seen a handful of times. The J gene is TRBJ2-7, the V gene TRBV11-2, with 9 bases identical to TRBD1. CDR1 and CDR2 from the germline V gene are SGHAT and FQNNGV. The V gene end was trimmed by 5 bases and the J gene end by 6 bases; junction bases not matched to a gene: 14. The CDR3 has 16 residues. CDR3 amino acids: CASSTYPGTGPGEQYF. The CDR3 coding sequence is TGTGCCAGCAGCACCTACCCCGGGACAGGGCCCGGCGAGCAGTACTTC.

This chain uses TRBV4-1 with TRBJ1-2, with 10 bases lining up with TRBD1. In germline, CDR1 is MGHRA, CDR2 YSYEKL. The CDR3 sequence is 16 residues long. V shed 1 base and J 8 bases; nucleotides not matched to a gene: 10. As DNA, the CDR3 is TGCGCCAGCAGCCAAGGACGACAGGGGGCCTTTGGGGGCTACACCTTC. Protein: CASSQGRQGAFGGYTF.

The J gene is TRBJ2-3, the V gene TRBV2; 8 nucleotides align to TRBD2. V was clipped by 8 bases and J by 4 bases; unmatched bases: 8. This CDR3 region has 14 residues. Germline CDR1 is SNHLY and CDR2 is FYNNEI. CDR3 bases: TGTGCCAGCTGGGTTAGCGGGGTGTCAGATACGCAGTATTTT. Its protein product is CASWVSGVSDTQYF.

In its sample, this clone was seen a few times. The rearrangement links TRBV30 to TRBJ2-2, with no clear D. The V gene lost 0 bases and the J gene lost 2 bases, with 4 bases spanning the gap. This CDR3 is 13 amino acids long. From germline, CDR1 is GTSNPN and CDR2 SVGIG (reference sequence). CDR3 bases: TGTGCCTGGAGTGTCCACAACACCGGGGAGCTGTTTTTT. This gives the protein CAWSVHNTGELFF.

In this sample, this clone turned up a few times. The chain couples TRBV5-4 to TRBJ2-7, with D possibly being TRBD2 (5 bases). Germline CDR1 is SGHNT and CDR2 is YYREEE (reference sequence). This CDR3 comprises 12 residues. V shed 5 bases and J shed 7 bases, with 13 bases lying between them. The CDR3 protein is CASSSGPGEQYF. CDR3 DNA: TGTGCCAGCAGTTCTGGACCGGGGGAGCAGTACTTC.

In its sample, this clone was seen a few times. The chain links TRBV30 to TRBJ2-1; TRBD2 matches 8 bases. Germline V gene sequence: CDR1 GTSNPN, CDR2 SVGIG (reference sequence). CDR3 length equals 12 residues. With V trimmed by 8 bases and J by 1 base, 1 base remained unmatched. The CDR3 reads CARGGSYNEQFF. In DNA, the CDR3 is TGTGCCCGGGGGGGGTCCTACAATGAGCAGTTCTTC.

The chain recombines TRBV7-6 with TRBJ2-5; TRBD2 matches at 15 bases. From germline, CDR1 is SGHVS and CDR2 FNYEAQ. The V gene end was trimmed by 9 bases and the J gene end by 1 base; junction bases not matched to a gene: 3. This CDR3 region has 15 residues. Written as DNA, the CDR3 is TGTGCCAGTGGGACTAGCGGGGGGACCCAAGAGACCCAGTACTTC. Translating it yields CASGTSGGTQETQYF. The full variable domain, its missing parts supplied by reference TRBV7-6 and TRBJ2-5, is GAGVSQSPRYKVTKRGQDVALRCDPISGHVSLYWYRQALGQGPEFLTYFNYEAQQDKSGLPNDRFSAERPEGSISTLTIQRTEQRDSAMYRCASGTSGGTQETQYFGPGTRLLVL.